Shown below are 3 T cell receptor beta chains from a single sample sequenced in a study of blood T cells in healthy people across ages (dated by TCRdb to between 2014 and 2016). Receptors were amplified or captured by 5' RACE. The data were produced on an Illumina HiSeq 2500. The second PCR ran for roughly 7 to 11 cycles and used a J-beta primer mix along with a sample-barcoded 5' primer. Using fastp trimming at Q25 and MiXCR clonotype assembly, TCRdb reanalyzed the public sequencing data and kept in-frame beta chains. Merged by CDR3 protein, the rows form single entries marked with the most common genes and DNA. The table for this sample lists roughly 700,000 distinct CDR3 sequences; around 45% of them were counted only once. The leading ten clones occupy about a third of the sample. The material sequenced was blood. The origin of the receptors is a woman in her sixties or seventies in good health.

The chain links TRBV6-5 to TRBJ2-1; the D call may be TRBD1 or TRBD2 (7 bases each). Trimming removed 1 base from V and 2 bases from J, with 18 bases in between. Germline V gives CDR1 MNHEY, CDR2 SVGAGI. This CDR3 spans 18 amino acids. The CDR3 nucleotides are TGTGCCAGCAGTTACTTCGTCGGGGAGGGACAGACCTACAATGAGCAGTTCTTC. It encodes CASSYFVGEGQTYNEQFF.

The rearrangement joins TRBV7-8 to TRBJ2-5; D is undetermined. The CDR3 extends over 14 amino acids. CDR1 is SGHVS, CDR2 FQNEAQ, per germline. V was cut by 4 bases and J by 2 bases, with 11 bases left in between. The CDR3 sequence is CASSSRSVQETQYF. Written as DNA, the CDR3 is TGTGCCAGCAGCTCCCGGTCTGTTCAAGAGACCCAGTACTTC.

The rearrangement uses TRBV5-6 and TRBJ1-6, with D unclear. The germline V and J ends were trimmed by 4 bases and 6 bases, with 8 bases remaining between them. The CDR3 is 13 residues long. Germline CDR1 is SGHDT and CDR2 is YYEEEE. CDR3 sequence: CASSLLTNSPLHF. The CDR3 DNA sequence: TGTGCCAGCAGCCTACTTACTAATTCACCCCTCCACTTT.